There are a few counts of the clone carrying this T cell receptor (beta chain). Next came a second PCR, run for roughly 6 to 11 cycles, which used a sample-barcoded 5' primer along with a J-beta primer mix. Each CDR3 protein gets one entry after TCRdb re-called the 5' RACE reads with MiXCR. Of about 760,000 distinct CDR3 sequences detected, approximately 25% appear once; the ten largest clones hold 9.4%. The data were taken from a study of blood T cells in healthy people across ages. Germline V gene lookup returns CDR1 LGHNA and CDR2 YSLEER. After removal of 5 bases from V and 4 bases from J, the junction contained 4 bases not matched to a gene. CDR3 length: 13 residues. The sample was also reused in another study, on T cells of mothers and their children.

The rearrangement links TRBV4-3 to TRBJ1-2; 7 bases are shared with TRBD1. Sequencing was performed on blood. This receptor was taken from a boy younger than 18 in good health. CDR3 DNA sequence: TGCGCCAGCAGCTCATGGACAGGCTATGGCTACACCTTC. As protein: CASSSWTGYGYTF.